This is a list of T cell receptor beta chains from one sample in a study of shared T cell receptors in the human thymus. The assay was immunoSEQ multiplex PCR, and TCRdb's table has in-frame clones only and misses some. The table lists approximately 490,000 clones, about four fifths of them singletons. The same data also contributed to another study, on human thymus T cells.

The sequenced sample consisted of thymocytes. The receptor source for this set is a boy younger than two with a congenital heart defect. The CDR3 runs from the conserved cysteine through the conserved F or W. A D gene is named only where the DNA matches it firmly. Clone sizes are given selectively: once, few, many, or a class where the clone is expanded.

- | TRBJ2-7 | TRBD2 | TRBV7-8 | CASSLGLAGPYEQYF
- | TRBJ2-7 | - | TRBV11-2 | CASSLAREQYF
- | TRBJ2-7 | TRBD1 | TRBV30 | CAWSPRIDRGTYEQYF
few | TRBJ2-5 | - | TRBV11-2 | CASSTREAKETQYF
few | TRBJ2-2 | TRBD2 | TRBV27 | CASSLRLAGPTGELFF
- | TRBJ2-2 | TRBD2 | TRBV30 | CAWSVRGRAGNTGELFF
- | TRBJ1-5 | - | TRBV27 | CASSLHSNQPQHF
- | TRBJ2-5 | - | TRBV27 | CASSFGMNQETQYF
- | TRBJ1-4 | - | TRBV15 | CATSRESQGETNEKLFF
- | TRBJ2-5 | - | TRBV6-5 | CASSRRQGLGETQYF
once | TRBJ2-1 | TRBD2 | TRBV14 | CASSQVPSGFPFF
- | TRBJ2-7 | TRBD2 | TRBV7-2 | CASSLGTSGYSYEQYF
- | TRBJ2-2 | TRBD1 | TRBV5-1 | CASSWGQRTGELFF
few | TRBJ1-3 | TRBD1 | TRBV5-1 | CASSLEGRGSGNTIYF
- | TRBJ2-3 | - | TRBV4-3 | CASSQDIVGEVADTQYF
- | TRBJ2-1 | TRBD2 | TRBV5-4 | CASSPEDSGKGSGDNEQFF
- | TRBJ2-3 | - | TRBV5-6 | CASSFLAGYNPDTQYF
- | TRBJ2-7 | TRBD1 | TRBV28 | CASSATGSHEQYF
- | TRBJ2-5 | TRBD2 | TRBV4-2 | CASSQDQLASETQYF
few | TRBJ2-7 | TRBD1 | TRBV7-2 | CASSPEPGQTYEQYF
- | TRBJ2-7 | - | TRBV6-6 | CASSSPVYEQYF
- | TRBJ1-1 | TRBD1 | TRBV7-9 | CASSSPGQGYEAFF
- | TRBJ2-1 | TRBD2 | TRBV15 | CATSNQTTPQGSGRHSYNEQFF
once | TRBJ1-5 | TRBD1 | TRBV28 | CASSSGDRGNQPQHF
- | TRBJ1-2 | - | TRBV19 | CASIHRVPYTF
- | TRBJ1-4 | - | TRBV28 | CASSFVFRGTGYEKLFF
once | TRBJ2-7 | TRBD2 | TRBV7-8 | CASSPGLAGGREQYF
few | TRBJ1-1 | - | TRBV15 | CATSSLFCPGLTEAFF
once | TRBJ2-1 | TRBD2 | TRBV28 | CASRTTSGPSYNEQFF
- | TRBJ2-1 | TRBD2 | TRBV4-1 | CASIGTSGSNEQFF
- | TRBJ2-7 | TRBD2 | TRBV5-1 | CASSYWVAGAGGYEQYF
few | TRBJ2-7 | TRBD2 | TRBV6-1 | CASSEGGRRDEQYF
few | TRBJ2-7 | TRBD2 | TRBV7-2 | CASSLEGAGVGSYEQYF
once | TRBJ2-7 | - | TRBV21-1 | CASSKPRQGMIYEQYF
- | TRBJ2-7 | TRBD2 | TRBV7-8 | CASSTGLAGEGYEQYF
- | TRBJ1-2 | - | TRBV6-5 | CASSHGGEHGYTF
once | TRBJ2-1 | TRBD2 | TRBV27 | CASSLSRGDEQFF
- | TRBJ2-7 | TRBD2 | TRBV9 | CASSSRTSGGEQYF
- | TRBJ1-1 | - | TRBV20-1 | CSDRWVTEAFF
- | TRBJ1-4 | - | TRBV4-2 | CASSQEGVREKLFF
once | TRBJ2-7 | - | TRBV19 | CASGDSTYEQYF
- | TRBJ1-4 | - | TRBV30 | CAWSSPPVTNEKLFF
- | TRBJ2-7 | TRBD2 | TRBV27 | CASSLGGVYEQYF
- | TRBJ2-7 | TRBD2 | TRBV19 | CASSLTRRTSGSYEQYF